These 13 T cell receptor beta chains originate from one sample sequenced in a study of T cells after yellow fever vaccination. TCRdb re-analysed the 5' RACE reads in MiXCR, keeping a single row per CDR3 protein. The sample includes a few hundred thousand distinct CDR3 sequences, about 8.7% of them seen just once. The sequences come from PBMCs, collected on the day of the first yellow fever vaccination. These receptor sequences come from a man younger than 35 who received the YFV17D yellow fever vaccine.

V is TRBV10-3 and J is TRBJ1-2; D unclear. V lost 7 bases, J lost 7 bases, and 22 bases lay in between. CDR1 and CDR2 (germline): ENHRY, SYGVKD. The CDR3 is 15 amino acids. The CDR3 DNA reads as TGTGCCATCAATCCGGACGGGCAGCGGCTTAGTGGCTACACCTTC. Amino acids: CAINPDGQRLSGYTF.

In this sample, this clonotype turned up a few times. This chain uses TRBV6-1 with TRBJ2-1, with D perhaps TRBD2 (6 bases). V was pared by 1 base and J by 12 bases, with 10 bases between. Germline V CDR1 and CDR2: MNHNS, SASEGT. This CDR3 is built from 12 residues. The CDR3 sequence is CASSEGKEGQFF. In DNA, the CDR3 is TGTGCCAGCAGTGAAGGGAAGGAGGGGCAGTTCTTC.

This clonotype appeared many times. The CDR3 sequence is CASSYSRNRDGSNQPQHF. CDR3 nucleotide sequence: TGTGCCAGCAGTTACTCGCGAAACCGGGACGGTAGCAATCAGCCCCAGCATTTT. This chain links TRBV6-5 with TRBJ1-5, with D possibly matching TRBD1 (5 bases). Germline assignment: CDR1 MNHEY and CDR2 SVGAGI. The V end lost 0 bases, the J end lost 0 bases, and 15 bases lay between the germline ends. The CDR3 runs to 18 residues.

This clonotype has ten or more counts. The chain couples TRBV20-1 to TRBJ1-4; 8 nucleotides line up with TRBD1. V was clipped by 4 bases and J by 6 bases; unmatched bases: 1. The CDR3 consists of 12 residues. CDR1 is DFQATT, CDR2 SNEGSKA, per germline (reference sequence). The CDR3 loop reads CSAKTGDEKLFF. As DNA, the CDR3 is TGCAGTGCTAAGACAGGGGATGAAAAACTGTTTTTT.

CDR3 loop: CASSGESGELFF. The CDR3 DNA reads as TGCGCCAGCAGTGGTGAATCGGGGGAGCTGTTTTTT. J is TRBJ2-2 and V is TRBV10-1; D unresolved. This CDR3 contains 12 residues. Per the germline V gene, CDR1 is WNHNN and CDR2 is SYGVQD (reference sequence). Trimming cost V 4 bases and J 8 bases, with 8 bases left between them.

V is TRBV20-1 and J is TRBJ1-2, with unresolved D. Germline lookup yields CDR1 DFQATT and CDR2 SNEGSKA (reference sequence). The CDR3 is 13 amino acids. V was pared by 1 base and J by 4 bases, with 10 bases between. CDR3 sequence (DNA): TGCAGTGCTAGAGCTTATTCAACCTATGGCTACACCTTC. Translating gives CSARAYSTYGYTF.

The V gene is TRBV20-1, the J gene TRBJ2-3; 7 bases align to TRBD2. CDR1 and CDR2 (germline): DFQATT, SNEGSKA (reference sequence). The ends lost 6 bases at V and 1 base at J; junction bases unmatched: 10. This CDR3 region has 15 residues. The CDR3 spells CSAGRAGQGTDTQYF. The CDR3 DNA sequence: TGCAGTGCGGGGAGGGCGGGCCAGGGCACAGATACGCAGTATTTT.

This clonotype was seen repeatedly, ten times or more. This chain connects TRBV9 to TRBJ2-3; TRBD2 matches 7 bases. This CDR3 comprises 16 residues. The germline gives CDR1 SGDLS, CDR2 YYNGEE. The junction had 13 bases not matched to a gene; V was cut back by 4 bases and J by 5 bases. CDR3 region: CASSPRGTNPGDTQYF. DNA of the CDR3: TGTGCCAGCAGCCCAAGAGGGACTAACCCTGGAGATACGCAGTATTTT.

This clonotype was detected many times. This chain connects TRBV7-2 to TRBJ1-2; D may be TRBD1 (5 bases). V gave up 3 bases and J gave up 2 bases, with 16 bases separating them. CDR3 length equals 16 residues. Germline CDR1 reads SGHTA; CDR2 reads FQGNSA. The CDR3 spells CASSFDPLGGNYGYTF. Here the CDR3 DNA reads TGTGCCAGCAGCTTCGACCCCTTGGGGGGGAACTATGGCTACACCTTC.

This clonotype showed up many times. The DNA of the CDR3 is TGTGCCAGCAGGGTGGGACAGGGGTTCTACAATGAGCAGTTCTTC. Protein: CASRVGQGFYNEQFF. The chain couples TRBV6-5 to TRBJ2-1, with TRBD1 matching over 10 bases. Germline CDR1 and CDR2: MNHEY and SVGAGI. Losses at the gene ends were 6 bases for V and 3 bases for J; bases not matched to a gene: 5. CDR3 length equals 15 residues.

The rearrangement uses TRBV4-1 and TRBJ1-2; D is unresolved. The CDR3 is made up of 15 amino acids. The germline V and J ends were trimmed by 0 bases and 6 bases, with 14 bases remaining between them. The germline gives CDR1 MGHRA, CDR2 YSYEKL. CDR3 loop: CASSQDSWAPDGYTF. The DNA of the CDR3 is TGCGCCAGCAGCCAAGATAGTTGGGCCCCCGATGGCTACACCTTC.

This chain joins TRBV7-2 and TRBJ2-5, with 13 bases aligning to TRBD2. From germline, CDR1 is SGHTA and CDR2 FQGNSA. This CDR3 has 17 residues. J was trimmed by 2 bases and V by 5 bases; bases with no gene match: 8. CDR3 bases: TGTGCCAGCAGCCGTAGACTAGCGGGGGGTACACAAGAGACCCAGTACTTC. The encoded protein is CASSRRLAGGTQETQYF.

This clonotype was recorded a few times. V gene TRBV20-1 combines with J gene TRBJ2-3; 8 positions agree with TRBD1. Germline CDR1 DFQATT, CDR2 SNEGSKA (reference sequence). V shed 1 base and J 4 bases; nucleotides not matched to a gene: 10. The CDR3 sequence is 16 residues long. This CDR3 reads CSARAAAGGSPDTQYF. For the CDR3, the DNA is TGCAGTGCTAGAGCCGCGGCAGGGGGCAGCCCAGATACGCAGTATTTT.